This TCR beta chain is from a study of T cell responses to AZD1222 COVID-19 vaccine. TCRdb's copy holds only in-frame clones and misses some; the assay was immunoSEQ multiplex PCR. The sample lists 200,000 to 250,000 clones; around 94% were seen once. A note on this clone: Its antigen is unidentified.

Findings and caveats of the study: Donors were chiefly white British, with a greater number of females, and clonal diversity was perhaps underestimated. The CD4 TCRs associated with vaccination extended across spike and predominated at 160-218 and 743-854. In all cases, repertoires were sampled only after the peak T cell response.

Germline loops: CDR1 SGDLS, CDR2 YYNGEE. Trimming pared 0 bases from V and 4 bases from J, leaving 6 bases between. This CDR3 has 13 amino acids. The sequencing used peripheral blood, collected 28 days after the second dose of the MenACWY control vaccine. This sequence joins TRBV9 and TRBJ2-3; D ambiguous. This receptor was taken from an adult who received the MenACWY meningococcal vaccine as a control. The CDR3 bases are TGTGCCAGCAGCGTAGGGGCCCCAGATACGCAGTATTTT. This sequence encodes CASSVGAPDTQYF.